A selection of T cell receptor beta chains follows, all from one sample in a study of blood T cell repertoires in COVID-19. Sequencing used immunoSEQ multiplex PCR; TCRdb keeps in-frame clones, though not all of them. The table lists 100,000 or so clones, roughly four fifths of them singletons. The specimen was peripheral blood. The receptors stem from a man between 65 and 85 years old with active or convalescent COVID-19. CDR3s include the opening cysteine and the closing phenylalanine or tryptophan. The order of the fields is V gene, D gene, CDR3 protein. D genes are given only for firm matches.

v_gene: TRBV19; d_gene: TRBD2; CDR3aa: CASSRTSGGYNEQFF
v_gene: TRBV5-1; d_gene: -; CDR3aa: CASSLAAGRDTEAFF
v_gene: TRBV20-1; d_gene: -; CDR3aa: CSASPPRRPRSYEQYF
v_gene: TRBV24-1; d_gene: -; CDR3aa: CATSVSGSETQYF
v_gene: TRBV4-1; d_gene: -; CDR3aa: CASSPLQGGGQETQYF
v_gene: TRBV5-5; d_gene: TRBD1; CDR3aa: CASSPGQVYSNQPQHF
v_gene: TRBV5-1; d_gene: TRBD1; CDR3aa: CASRDAQGTGNTIYF
v_gene: TRBV7-2; d_gene: -; CDR3aa: CASSPSRTSYYGYTF
v_gene: TRBV2; d_gene: -; CDR3aa: CASRGDGGSNTEAFF
v_gene: TRBV5-1; d_gene: TRBD2; CDR3aa: CASSLGTGGADTQYF
v_gene: TRBV10-1; d_gene: TRBD1; CDR3aa: CASSPGQGGGTDTQYF
v_gene: TRBV28; d_gene: -; CDR3aa: CASRAQRATNEKLFF
v_gene: TRBV28; d_gene: TRBD1; CDR3aa: CASSSGQGGGYGYTF
v_gene: TRBV14; d_gene: -; CDR3aa: CASSELGTNTEAFF
v_gene: TRBV27; d_gene: -; CDR3aa: CASRGTAAVKLFF
v_gene: TRBV6-1; d_gene: TRBD1; CDR3aa: CASSEGGAGGYEQYF
v_gene: TRBV7-9; d_gene: TRBD1; CDR3aa: CASSSDRDGNTIYF
v_gene: TRBV2; d_gene: -; CDR3aa: CASSSQGPPGEQYF
v_gene: TRBV27; d_gene: TRBD2; CDR3aa: CASSLFGRGLGTDTQYF
v_gene: TRBV18; d_gene: -; CDR3aa: CASSPVRSEGNYGYTF
v_gene: TRBV25-1; d_gene: TRBD1; CDR3aa: CASSVPGQGVNSPLHF
v_gene: TRBV9; d_gene: -; CDR3aa: CASSVRGSTEAFF
v_gene: TRBV14; d_gene: -; CDR3aa: CASSRQLNTEAFF
v_gene: TRBV5-4; d_gene: TRBD1; CDR3aa: CASSLTGTGENTEAFF
v_gene: TRBV27; d_gene: TRBD1; CDR3aa: CASSFRQGGGEKLFF
v_gene: TRBV3-1/TRBV3-2; d_gene: -; CDR3aa: CASSPLGGDTEAFF
v_gene: TRBV6-4; d_gene: TRBD1; CDR3aa: CASSATGSHYGYTF
v_gene: TRBV3-1/TRBV3-2; d_gene: -; CDR3aa: CASSQRGLNTEAFF
v_gene: TRBV18; d_gene: -; CDR3aa: CASTGKENSPLHF
v_gene: TRBV4-2; d_gene: TRBD2; CDR3aa: CASSQLGLAGGGTDTQYF
v_gene: TRBV5-1; d_gene: -; CDR3aa: CASSLGLGRNTEAFF
v_gene: TRBV5-1; d_gene: -; CDR3aa: CASSLVAGANTGELFF
v_gene: TRBV7-3; d_gene: -; CDR3aa: CASSRRGSNQPQHF
v_gene: TRBV2; d_gene: TRBD1; CDR3aa: CASSQGDGETQYF
v_gene: TRBV13; d_gene: -; CDR3aa: CASSLGRQEAFF
v_gene: TRBV30; d_gene: -; CDR3aa: CAWSGPGSNQPQHF
v_gene: TRBV5-1; d_gene: -; CDR3aa: CASSLAGAGTTEAFF
v_gene: TRBV9; d_gene: -; CDR3aa: CASSPRSNGEAFF
v_gene: TRBV5-6; d_gene: -; CDR3aa: CASSLVSDSDNSPLHF
v_gene: TRBV27; d_gene: TRBD1; CDR3aa: CASSLRTGGDEQYF
v_gene: TRBV11-2; d_gene: -; CDR3aa: CASSPPGAPETQYF
v_gene: TRBV6-6; d_gene: -; CDR3aa: CASSYSRNEQFF
v_gene: TRBV11-2; d_gene: -; CDR3aa: CASSPWGLPLSGNTIYF
v_gene: TRBV28; d_gene: TRBD1; CDR3aa: CASSLDRDYGYTF
v_gene: TRBV12-3/TRBV12-4; d_gene: TRBD1; CDR3aa: CASSLLGGGYTF
v_gene: TRBV6-5; d_gene: -; CDR3aa: CASSYRGRSRETQYF
v_gene: TRBV3-1/TRBV3-2; d_gene: -; CDR3aa: CASSQEGGAGETQYF